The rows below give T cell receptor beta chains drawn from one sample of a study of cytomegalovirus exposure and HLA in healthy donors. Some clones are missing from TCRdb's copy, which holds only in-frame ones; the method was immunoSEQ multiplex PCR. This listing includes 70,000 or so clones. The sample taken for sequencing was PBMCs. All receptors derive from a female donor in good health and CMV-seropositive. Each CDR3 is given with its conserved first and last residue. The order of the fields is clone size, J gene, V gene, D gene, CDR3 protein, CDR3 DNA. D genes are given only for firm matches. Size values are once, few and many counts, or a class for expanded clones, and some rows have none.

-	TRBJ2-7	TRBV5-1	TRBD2	CASRRSGGHYEQYF	TGCGCCAGCAGACGTAGCGGGGGGCATTACGAGCAGTACTTC
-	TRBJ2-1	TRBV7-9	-	CASSSQGGAGNEQFF	TGTGCCAGCAGCTCACAGGGTGGAGCGGGGAATGAGCAGTTCTTC
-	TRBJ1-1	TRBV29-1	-	CSALAVPEAFF	TGCAGCGCTCTGGCGGTGCCTGAAGCTTTCTTT
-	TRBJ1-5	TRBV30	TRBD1	CAWSRTGGDSQHF	TGTGCCTGGTCTAGGACAGGGGGGGATTCACAGCATTTT
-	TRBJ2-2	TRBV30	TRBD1	CAGGSGGRDTGELFF	TGTGCCGGGGGATCAGGGGGCAGGGACACCGGGGAGCTGTTTTTT
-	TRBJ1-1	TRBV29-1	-	CSAATDRRVTEAFF	TGCAGCGCAGCGACGGACAGAAGAGTCACTGAAGCTTTCTTT
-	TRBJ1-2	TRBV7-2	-	CASSPDGNYGYTF	TGTGCCAGCAGCCCCGACGGGAACTATGGCTACACCTTC
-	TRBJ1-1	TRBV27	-	CASSVAGLGKGSTEAFF	TGTGCCAGCAGTGTAGCTGGTTTGGGGAAAGGGAGCACTGAAGCTTTCTTT
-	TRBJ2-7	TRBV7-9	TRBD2	CASSSTSGIEYEQYF	TGTGCCAGCAGCTCGACTAGCGGGATCGAATACGAGCAGTACTTC
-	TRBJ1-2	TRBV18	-	CASSPPVQHVSSGYTF	TGTGCCAGCTCACCCCCCGTTCAACACGTCTCTAGTGGCTACACCTTC
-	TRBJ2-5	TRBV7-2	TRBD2	CASSLGLAEWETQYF	TGTGCCAGCAGCTTAGGACTAGCGGAGTGGGAGACCCAGTACTTC
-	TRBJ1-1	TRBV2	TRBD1	CASSGQGASNTEAFF	TGTGCCAGCAGTGGACAGGGGGCGTCGAACACTGAAGCTTTCTTT
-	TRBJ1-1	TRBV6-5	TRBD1	CASSFRGSGMNTEAFF	TGTGCCAGCAGTTTCAGGGGGTCGGGAATGAACACTGAAGCTTTCTTT
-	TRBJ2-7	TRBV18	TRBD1	CASSQNGQGEMHEQYF	TGTGCCAGCTCCCAAAACGGACAGGGCGAAATGCACGAGCAGTACTTC
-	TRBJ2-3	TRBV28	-	CASSTTATDTQYF	TGTGCCAGCAGCACGACAGCCACAGATACGCAGTATTTT
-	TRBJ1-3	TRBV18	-	CASSPIQGSGNTIYF	TGTGCCAGCTCACCCATACAGGGTTCAGGAAACACCATATATTTT
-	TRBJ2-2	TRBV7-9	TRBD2	CATGGSPGSTGELFF	TGTGCCACCGGGGGGTCCCCCGGGAGCACCGGGGAGCTGTTTTTT
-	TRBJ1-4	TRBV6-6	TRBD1	CASSLRDRGEEKLFF	TGTGCCAGCAGCCTCCGGGACAGGGGAGAAGAAAAACTGTTTTTT
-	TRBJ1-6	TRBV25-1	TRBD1	CASSGQTGGASPLHF	TGTGCCAGCAGTGGACAAACAGGGGGAGCCTCACCCCTCCACTTT
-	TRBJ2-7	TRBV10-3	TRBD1	CATSGTGSYEQYF	TGTGCCACCTCCGGGACAGGCTCCTACGAGCAGTACTTC
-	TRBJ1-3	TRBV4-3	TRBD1	CASSQDGTGAGNTIYF	TGCGCCAGCAGCCAAGATGGGACAGGGGCTGGAAACACCATATATTTT
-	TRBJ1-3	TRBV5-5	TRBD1	CASSRTGVDGNTIYF	TGTGCCAGCAGCCGGACAGGGGTGGATGGAAACACCATATATTTT
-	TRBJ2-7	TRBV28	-	CASRQYYEQYF	TGTGCCAGCAGACAGTACTACGAGCAGTACTTC
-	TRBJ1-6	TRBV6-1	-	CASSEAFWEIHF	TGTGCCAGCAGTGAAGCATTTTGGGAGATCCACTTT
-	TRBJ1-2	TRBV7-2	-	CASSLETVANYGYTF	TGTGCCAGCAGCTTAGAGACAGTAGCTAACTATGGCTACACCTTC
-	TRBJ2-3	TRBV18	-	CASSLYSTSTDTQYF	TGTGCCAGCTCACTCTATAGCACGAGCACAGATACGCAGTATTTT
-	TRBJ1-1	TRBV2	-	CASRRWRIMNTEDFF	TGTGCCAGCAGGCGCTGGAGGATCATGAACACTGAAGATTTCTTT
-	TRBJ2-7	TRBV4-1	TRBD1	CASSQDLGTGGEYEQYF	TGCGCCAGCAGCCAAGACCTTGGGACAGGGGGTGAGTACGAGCAGTACTTC
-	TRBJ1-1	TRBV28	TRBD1	CASSLGGTGEAFF	TGTGCCAGCAGTTTAGGGGGGACAGGGGAAGCTTTCTTT
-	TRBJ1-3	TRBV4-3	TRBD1	CASSQGADRGPVAGNTIYF	TGCGCCAGCAGCCAAGGAGCGGACAGGGGGCCTGTAGCTGGAAACACCATATATTTT
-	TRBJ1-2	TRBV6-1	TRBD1	CASSALGQVYGYTF	TGTGCCAGCAGTGCCTTGGGACAGGTCTATGGCTACACCTTC
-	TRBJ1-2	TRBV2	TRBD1	CASSEGQGDGYTF	TGTGCCAGCAGTGAGGGGCAGGGGGATGGCTACACCTTC
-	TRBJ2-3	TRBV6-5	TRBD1	CASSYSRQGANTQYF	TGTGCCAGCAGTTACTCGAGACAGGGGGCTAATACGCAGTATTTT
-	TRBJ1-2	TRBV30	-	CAWAAVQGVLLGANYGYTF	TGTGCCTGGGCGGCCGTACAGGGTGTACTATTGGGAGCTAACTATGGCTACACCTTC
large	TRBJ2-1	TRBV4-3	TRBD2	CASSQETSGGYNEQFF	TGCGCCAGCAGCCAAGAGACTAGCGGAGGATACAATGAGCAGTTCTTC
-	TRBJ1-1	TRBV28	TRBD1	CASSLTGALLGTEAFF	TGTGCCAGCAGTTTGACAGGGGCCCTTCTAGGTACTGAAGCTTTCTTT
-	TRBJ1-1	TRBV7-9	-	CASSFGGLNTEAFF	TGTGCCAGCAGTTTTGGCGGATTGAACACTGAAGCTTTCTTT
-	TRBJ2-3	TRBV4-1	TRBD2	CASSQVTSGSGTDTQYF	TGCGCCAGCAGCCAAGTTACTAGCGGGAGCGGCACAGATACGCAGTATTTT
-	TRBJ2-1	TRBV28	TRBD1	CATKGQSSYNEQFF	TGTGCCACCAAGGGACAGAGCTCCTACAATGAGCAGTTCTTC
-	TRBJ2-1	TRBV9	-	CASSVIAEGDEQFF	TGTGCCAGCAGCGTAATAGCGGAAGGCGATGAGCAGTTCTTC
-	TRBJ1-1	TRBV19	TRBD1	CASSITPQGARGEAFF	TGTGCCAGTAGTATAACCCCCCAGGGGGCAAGGGGTGAAGCTTTCTTT
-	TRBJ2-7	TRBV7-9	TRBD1	CASSFTPGQKHSYEQYF	TGTGCCAGCAGCTTTACTCCGGGACAGAAACACTCCTACGAGCAGTACTTC
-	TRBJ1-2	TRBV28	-	CASSLFYRTAYGYTF	TGTGCCAGCAGTTTATTTTATAGGACAGCCTATGGCTACACCTTC
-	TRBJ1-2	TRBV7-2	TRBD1	CASSLTAGGTFYGYTF	TGTGCCAGCAGCTTAACGGCAGGGGGCACTTTCTATGGCTACACCTTC
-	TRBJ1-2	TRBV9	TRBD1	CASSVWDRDDYGYTF	TGTGCCAGCAGCGTTTGGGACAGGGACGACTATGGCTACACCTTC
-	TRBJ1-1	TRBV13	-	CASRDGGYTEAFF	TGTGCCAGCCGCGACGGGGGGTACACTGAAGCTTTCTTT
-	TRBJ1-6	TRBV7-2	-	CASSSTASDNSPLHF	TGTGCCAGCAGCTCGACAGCAAGTGATAATTCACCCCTCCACTTT
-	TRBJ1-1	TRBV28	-	CARSLRTEAFF	TGTGCCAGAAGTTTGAGGACTGAAGCTTTCTTT
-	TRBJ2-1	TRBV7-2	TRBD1	CASSLVGTDYNEQFF	TGTGCCAGCAGCCTAGTCGGGACAGACTACAATGAGCAGTTCTTC
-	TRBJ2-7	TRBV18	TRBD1	CASSPRDSIYEQYF	TGTGCCAGCTCACCCCGGGACAGCATCTACGAGCAGTACTTC
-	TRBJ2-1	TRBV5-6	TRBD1	CASSFRTGYYNEQFF	TGTGCCAGCAGCTTTCGGACAGGGTACTACAATGAGCAGTTCTTC
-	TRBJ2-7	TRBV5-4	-	CASSFLSEQYF	TGTGCCAGCAGCTTCTTGTCCGAGCAGTACTTC
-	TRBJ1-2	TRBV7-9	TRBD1	CASSFSTGVDGYTF	TGTGCCAGCAGCTTTTCAACAGGGGTGGACGGCTACACCTTC
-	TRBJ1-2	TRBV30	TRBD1	CAWSVPDRGKEGYTF	TGTGCCTGGAGTGTTCCGGACAGGGGGAAAGAAGGCTACACCTTC
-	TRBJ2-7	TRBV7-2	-	CASSPGTQQYF	TGTGCCAGCAGCCCGGGGACTCAGCAGTACTTC
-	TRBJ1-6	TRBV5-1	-	CASSLSNPGDSPLHF	TGCGCCAGCAGCTTGTCGAACCCGGGGGATTCACCCCTCCACTTT
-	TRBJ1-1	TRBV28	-	CAIGPVLNTEAFF	TGTGCCATTGGGCCGGTCTTGAACACTGAAGCTTTCTTT
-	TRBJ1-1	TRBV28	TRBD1	CASSLLTGGTEAFF	TGTGCCAGCAGTTTATTGACAGGGGGCACTGAAGCTTTCTTT
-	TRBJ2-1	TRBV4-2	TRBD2	CASRTLLAGHPNNEQFF	TGTGCCAGCAGGACCCTCCTAGCGGGACACCCTAACAATGAGCAGTTCTTC